These 25 T cell receptor beta chains were sequenced from one sample in a study of T cells in Graves' hyperthyroidism and ophthalmopathy. The investigators amplified TCR beta CDR3 regions from RNA transcripts. The TCR CDR3 first-round RT-PCR relied on the HTBI primer set. TCRdb itself ran the multiplex PCR reads through MiXCR, one entry per CDR3 protein. The repertoire holds fewer than 500,000 distinct CDR3 sequences, less than 15% seen once, with under 25% in the top ten. Sequencing used blood. The receptors shown here come from a man aged 25-45 years with Graves' hyperthyroidism that later progressed to Graves' ophthalmopathy.

On this clonotype itself: A junction boundary mismatches the germline segment, possibly from a read error. J is TRBJ2-7 and V is TRBV7-6, with D unresolved. The CDR3 length is 13 residues. CDR1 is SGHVS and CDR2 is FNYEAQ in the germline V gene. The CDR3 sequence: CASSFDNSYGQYF. In DNA, the CDR3 is TGTGCCAGCAGCTTCGACAACTCCTACGGGCAGTACTTC.

This clonotype was seen ten or more times. The chain joins TRBV7-2 to TRBJ2-5; 10 bases match TRBD2. The CDR3 covers 15 residues. Trimming removed 7 bases from V and 1 base from J; junction bases left unmatched: 6. Germline V CDR1 and CDR2: SGHTA, FQGNSA. CDR3 in amino acids: CASTRTSGIQETQYF. The CDR3 coding sequence is TGTGCCAGCACTCGGACTAGCGGAATCCAAGAGACCCAGTACTTC.

The chain recombines TRBV9 with TRBJ2-1; 10 bases match TRBD1. CDR1 SGDLS and CDR2 YYNGEE come from the germline V gene. The V gene end was trimmed by 5 bases and the J gene end by 6 bases; junction bases not matched to a gene: 11. The CDR3 contains 16 residues. The chain's CDR3 is CASSEGGTGALNEQFF. In DNA form, the CDR3 reads TGTGCCAGCAGTGAGGGGGGGACAGGGGCTCTCAATGAGCAGTTCTTC. The full variable domain, in which reference TRBV9 and TRBJ2-1 provide the parts outside the CDR3, is DSGVTQTPKHLITATGQRVTLRCSPRSGDLSVYWYQQSLDQGLQFLIQYYNGEERAKGNILERFSAQQFPDLHSELNLSSLELGDSALYFCASSEGGTGALNEQFFGPGTRLTVL.

This clonotype came up many times. The rearrangement joins TRBV7-8 to TRBJ2-2; D gene ambiguous. V lost 5 bases, J lost 0 bases, and 16 bases lay in between. The CDR3 spans 17 residues. Germline lookup yields CDR1 SGHVS and CDR2 FQNEAQ. The DNA of the CDR3 is TGTGCCAGCAGCCCATCCCTCCTTGGGGCGAACACCGGGGAGCTGTTTTTT. Its translation: CASSPSLLGANTGELFF.

This clonotype was detected only a few times. The chain uses TRBV5-1 and TRBJ2-7; maybe TRBD1 (5 bases). CDR1 is SGHRS, CDR2 YFSETQ, per germline. Trimming pared 4 bases from V and 3 bases from J, leaving 11 bases between. This CDR3 spans 13 amino acids. The CDR3 sequence: CASSADRYYEQYF. For the CDR3, the DNA is TGCGCCAGCAGCGCAGACAGATACTACGAGCAGTACTTC.

V and J are TRBV6-1 and TRBJ2-1, with 8 positions matching TRBD2. Germline lookup yields CDR1 MNHNS and CDR2 SASEGT. This CDR3 is 15 amino acids long. J was trimmed by 3 bases and V by 8 bases; bases with no gene match: 9. The CDR3 is CASRTSRDFYNEQFF. The CDR3 coding sequence is TGTGCCAGCCGGACTAGCCGGGATTTCTACAATGAGCAGTTCTTC.

This clonotype was picked up many times. The rearrangement uses TRBV2 and TRBJ2-5, with TRBD1 matching over 7 bases. This CDR3 is built from 18 residues. The V and J ends lost 2 bases and 4 bases, in that order; junction bases with no gene match: 16. Germline CDR1 reads SNHLY; CDR2 reads FYNNEI. CDR3 region: CASSEPFQTGILGETQYF. The CDR3 DNA sequence: TGTGCCAGCAGTGAACCCTTCCAGACAGGGATATTAGGAGAGACCCAGTACTTC.

About this clonotype: A junction boundary mismatches the germline segment, possibly from a read error. V usage is TRBV9 and J usage is TRBJ1-3; 9 nucleotides match TRBD1. This CDR3 region has 16 residues. The germline gives CDR1 SGDLS, CDR2 YYNGEE. The CDR3 nucleotides are TGTGCCAGCAGCGCCGGGACAGGGCTCTCTGGAAACACCATACATTTT. Translated: CASSAGTGLSGNTIHF.

This clonotype occurred a few times. J is TRBJ2-7 and V is TRBV10-3, with D possibly TRBD1 on 6 matching bases. The CDR3 consists of 17 residues. The V gene lost 4 bases and the J gene lost 4 bases, with 23 bases spanning the gap. CDR1 is ENHRY and CDR2 is SYGVKD in the germline V gene. As DNA, the CDR3 is TGTGCCATCAGTGCCAAGACACAGGGAATCGAAGGGTACGAGCAGTACTTC. Translated: CAISAKTQGIEGYEQYF.

Note on this clonotype: Possible read error: a much larger clone is one base away. The chain uses TRBV7-2 and TRBJ2-7, with 12 bases aligning to TRBD2. This CDR3 is built from 15 residues. The germline CDR1 and CDR2 sequences are SGHTA and FQGNSA. The CDR3 nucleotides read TGTGCCAGCAACTTACTTAGGACTAGCGGGGTAGAGCAGTACTTC. It specifies CASNLLRTSGVEQYF.

This clonotype was detected many times. The gene calls are TRBV12-3 or TRBV12-4 and TRBJ2-5; TRBD2 is a possible D gene (6 bases). Trimming cost V 6 bases and J 0 bases, with 11 bases left between them. The length of the CDR3 is 14 residues. Written as DNA, the CDR3 is TGTGCCAGCAGCCGAGCGGGTTACCAAGAGACCCAGTACTTC. Its protein product is CASSRAGYQETQYF.

There are many counts of this clonotype. V gene TRBV20-1 combines with J gene TRBJ2-5, with D perhaps matching TRBD1 or TRBD2 (6 bases each). The CDR3 totals 13 residues. Trimming removed 5 bases from V and 4 bases from J, with 14 bases in between. Looked up from germline, CDR1 is DFQATT and CDR2 is SNEGSKA (reference sequence). The CDR3 DNA is TGCAGTGCTCCCTTAGGAGGGGGAGAGACCCAGTACTTC. As protein: CSAPLGGGETQYF.

At least ten counts were recorded for this clonotype. This chain joins TRBV20-1 and TRBJ2-7, with TRBD2 identical over 9 bases. CDR1 and CDR2 (germline): DFQATT, SNEGSKA (reference sequence). CDR3 length: 14 amino acids. Trimming removed 0 bases from V and 4 bases from J; junction bases left unmatched: 4. CDR3 region: CSAREAGGNYEQYF. CDR3 nucleotide sequence: TGCAGTGCTAGAGAGGCGGGGGGGAATTACGAGCAGTACTTC.

This clonotype has just a few counts. The CDR3 DNA reads as TGTGCCAGCAGTCCCCGGGACTACATCTACGAGCAGTACTTC. Translated: CASSPRDYIYEQYF. This sequence joins TRBV12-3 or TRBV12-4 and TRBJ2-7; the match to TRBD2 covers 7 bases. The V segment lost 5 bases and the J segment 3 bases; nucleotides outside the gene matches: 7. CDR3 length equals 14 residues.

CDR3 in DNA: TGTGCCAGCAGCGTAGGAAGACGCGACTACACCTTC. It translates to CASSVGRRDYTF. The chain uses TRBV9 and TRBJ1-2; D not certain. In germline, CDR1 is SGDLS, CDR2 YYNGEE. The CDR3 spans 12 residues. With 0 bases removed from V and 10 bases from J, the gap between germline ends came to 10 bases. The whole variable domain, filled in from reference TRBV9 and TRBJ1-2, reads DSGVTQTPKHLITATGQRVTLRCSPRSGDLSVYWYQQSLDQGLQFLIQYYNGEERAKGNILERFSAQQFPDLHSELNLSSLELGDSALYFCASSVGRRDYTFGSGTRLTVV.

This sequence joins TRBV6-1 and TRBJ1-3; perhaps TRBD1 as D (5 bases). Trimming cost V 8 bases and J 5 bases, with 16 bases left between them. CDR3 length: 14 residues. CDR1 MNHNS and CDR2 SASEGT come from the germline V gene. The CDR3 nucleotides read TGTGCCAGCTTCACCGGGGGTAATAGAAACACCATATATTTT. It translates to CASFTGGNRNTIYF.

The rearrangement links TRBV9 to TRBJ1-4; the D is unclear. The V gene lost 3 bases and the J gene lost 6 bases, with 9 bases spanning the gap. CDR3 length equals 13 residues. CDR1 is SGDLS and CDR2 is YYNGEE in the germline V gene. In DNA form, the CDR3 reads TGTGCCAGCAGCGCCCCCCCCTATGAAAAACTGTTTTTT. This encodes CASSAPPYEKLFF.

This clonotype was counted many times. The chain combines TRBV28 with TRBJ2-7; the D call may be TRBD1 or TRBD2 (5 bases each). The CDR3 has 14 amino acids. V was shortened by 6 bases and J by 3 bases, with 15 bases between the two germline ends. In germline, CDR1 is MDHEN, CDR2 SYDVKM. In DNA, the CDR3 is TGTGCCAGCAGCCTAGCCCCGCAGGGCTACGAGCAGTACTTC. It translates to CASSLAPQGYEQYF. Full variable domain (missing parts from reference TRBV28 and TRBJ2-7): DVKVTQSSRYLVKRTGEKVFLECVQDMDHENMFWYRQDPGLGLRLIYFSYDVKMKEKGDIPEGYSVSREKKERFSLILESASTNQTSMYLCASSLAPQGYEQYFGPGTRLTVT.

The table lists this clonotype with many counts. The chain has TRBV28 and TRBJ2-1, with 13 positions matching TRBD2. J was trimmed by 8 bases and V by 5 bases; bases with no gene match: 6. The CDR3 totals 15 residues. Germline assignment: CDR1 MDHEN and CDR2 SYDVKM. The CDR3 sequence: CASSLTSGGAYEQFF. The CDR3 nucleotides read TGTGCCAGCAGTCTTACTAGCGGGGGGGCCTATGAGCAGTTCTTC.

Concerning this clonotype: One end of the junction fails to match germline, which may point to a read error. This chain links TRBV7-9 with TRBJ2-3; 9 bases align to TRBD1. The germline V gene has CDR1 SEHNR and CDR2 FQNEAQ (reference sequence). This CDR3 is built from 15 residues. In DNA, the CDR3 is TGCGCCAGCAGCCGGGGGACAGGGCGCACAGATACGCAGTATTTT. Translation: CASSRGTGRTDTQYF.

The chain couples TRBV7-9 to TRBJ1-2, with 8 bases lining up with TRBD1. Germline lookup yields CDR1 SEHNR and CDR2 FQNEAQ (reference sequence). This CDR3 is 14 amino acids long. With 5 bases clipped from V and 7 bases from J, the junction kept 9 bases outside the gene matches. The CDR3 region has the DNA TGTGCCAGCAGCCCCCGGACAGGGAGCCTTGGCTACACCTTC. Translated: CASSPRTGSLGYTF.

This clonotype was detected only a few times. The chain combines TRBV4-1 with TRBJ2-1, with a possible D match to TRBD2 (6 bases). This CDR3 comprises 18 residues. From germline, CDR1 is MGHRA and CDR2 YSYEKL. V lost 1 base to trimming and J lost 7 bases, with 23 bases between them. CDR3 nucleotides: TGCGCCAGCAGCCAAGGCGGGGTGCGTGGAGGGCTATGGAATGAGCAGTTCTTC. It specifies CASSQGGVRGGLWNEQFF.

The sample holds many counts of this clonotype. In DNA, the CDR3 is TGTGCTAGTGGCCTGGGCAGGGGTGATGAAAATCAGCCCCAGCATTTT. Residues: CASGLGRGDENQPQHF. The chain employs TRBV12-5 and TRBJ1-5; D is possibly TRBD1 (6 bases). Germline assignment: CDR1 LGHNT and CDR2 FRNRAP. Trimming took 6 bases from V and 4 from J, leaving 19 bases between them. This CDR3 has 16 residues. Full variable domain (outside the CDR3, taken from reference TRBV12-5 and TRBJ1-5): DARVTQTPRHKVTEMGQEVTMRCQPILGHNTVFWYRQTMMQGLELLAYFRNRAPLDDSGMPKDRFSAEMPDATLATLKIQPSEPRDSAVYFCASGLGRGDENQPQHFGDGTRLSIL.

This clonotype occurred many times. The chain uses TRBV2 and TRBJ2-1; 11 bases map to TRBD2. V shed 7 bases and J 6 bases; nucleotides not matched to a gene: 5. The CDR3 sequence is 14 residues long. In germline, CDR1 is SNHLY, CDR2 FYNNEI. CDR3 nucleotides: TGTGCCAGCAATAGCGGGGGGGCCATCAATGAGCAGTTCTTC. This translates into CASNSGGAINEQFF.

The rearrangement joins TRBV19 to TRBJ2-1; D unresolved. Trimming stripped 0 bases from V and 4 bases from J, with 16 bases between. Germline-derived CDR1 and CDR2 are LNHDA and SQIVND (reference sequence). CDR3 length equals 17 residues. CDR3 amino acids: CASSIEQRPPVYNEQFF. CDR3 sequence (DNA): TGTGCCAGTAGTATAGAACAAAGACCACCAGTTTACAATGAGCAGTTCTTC.